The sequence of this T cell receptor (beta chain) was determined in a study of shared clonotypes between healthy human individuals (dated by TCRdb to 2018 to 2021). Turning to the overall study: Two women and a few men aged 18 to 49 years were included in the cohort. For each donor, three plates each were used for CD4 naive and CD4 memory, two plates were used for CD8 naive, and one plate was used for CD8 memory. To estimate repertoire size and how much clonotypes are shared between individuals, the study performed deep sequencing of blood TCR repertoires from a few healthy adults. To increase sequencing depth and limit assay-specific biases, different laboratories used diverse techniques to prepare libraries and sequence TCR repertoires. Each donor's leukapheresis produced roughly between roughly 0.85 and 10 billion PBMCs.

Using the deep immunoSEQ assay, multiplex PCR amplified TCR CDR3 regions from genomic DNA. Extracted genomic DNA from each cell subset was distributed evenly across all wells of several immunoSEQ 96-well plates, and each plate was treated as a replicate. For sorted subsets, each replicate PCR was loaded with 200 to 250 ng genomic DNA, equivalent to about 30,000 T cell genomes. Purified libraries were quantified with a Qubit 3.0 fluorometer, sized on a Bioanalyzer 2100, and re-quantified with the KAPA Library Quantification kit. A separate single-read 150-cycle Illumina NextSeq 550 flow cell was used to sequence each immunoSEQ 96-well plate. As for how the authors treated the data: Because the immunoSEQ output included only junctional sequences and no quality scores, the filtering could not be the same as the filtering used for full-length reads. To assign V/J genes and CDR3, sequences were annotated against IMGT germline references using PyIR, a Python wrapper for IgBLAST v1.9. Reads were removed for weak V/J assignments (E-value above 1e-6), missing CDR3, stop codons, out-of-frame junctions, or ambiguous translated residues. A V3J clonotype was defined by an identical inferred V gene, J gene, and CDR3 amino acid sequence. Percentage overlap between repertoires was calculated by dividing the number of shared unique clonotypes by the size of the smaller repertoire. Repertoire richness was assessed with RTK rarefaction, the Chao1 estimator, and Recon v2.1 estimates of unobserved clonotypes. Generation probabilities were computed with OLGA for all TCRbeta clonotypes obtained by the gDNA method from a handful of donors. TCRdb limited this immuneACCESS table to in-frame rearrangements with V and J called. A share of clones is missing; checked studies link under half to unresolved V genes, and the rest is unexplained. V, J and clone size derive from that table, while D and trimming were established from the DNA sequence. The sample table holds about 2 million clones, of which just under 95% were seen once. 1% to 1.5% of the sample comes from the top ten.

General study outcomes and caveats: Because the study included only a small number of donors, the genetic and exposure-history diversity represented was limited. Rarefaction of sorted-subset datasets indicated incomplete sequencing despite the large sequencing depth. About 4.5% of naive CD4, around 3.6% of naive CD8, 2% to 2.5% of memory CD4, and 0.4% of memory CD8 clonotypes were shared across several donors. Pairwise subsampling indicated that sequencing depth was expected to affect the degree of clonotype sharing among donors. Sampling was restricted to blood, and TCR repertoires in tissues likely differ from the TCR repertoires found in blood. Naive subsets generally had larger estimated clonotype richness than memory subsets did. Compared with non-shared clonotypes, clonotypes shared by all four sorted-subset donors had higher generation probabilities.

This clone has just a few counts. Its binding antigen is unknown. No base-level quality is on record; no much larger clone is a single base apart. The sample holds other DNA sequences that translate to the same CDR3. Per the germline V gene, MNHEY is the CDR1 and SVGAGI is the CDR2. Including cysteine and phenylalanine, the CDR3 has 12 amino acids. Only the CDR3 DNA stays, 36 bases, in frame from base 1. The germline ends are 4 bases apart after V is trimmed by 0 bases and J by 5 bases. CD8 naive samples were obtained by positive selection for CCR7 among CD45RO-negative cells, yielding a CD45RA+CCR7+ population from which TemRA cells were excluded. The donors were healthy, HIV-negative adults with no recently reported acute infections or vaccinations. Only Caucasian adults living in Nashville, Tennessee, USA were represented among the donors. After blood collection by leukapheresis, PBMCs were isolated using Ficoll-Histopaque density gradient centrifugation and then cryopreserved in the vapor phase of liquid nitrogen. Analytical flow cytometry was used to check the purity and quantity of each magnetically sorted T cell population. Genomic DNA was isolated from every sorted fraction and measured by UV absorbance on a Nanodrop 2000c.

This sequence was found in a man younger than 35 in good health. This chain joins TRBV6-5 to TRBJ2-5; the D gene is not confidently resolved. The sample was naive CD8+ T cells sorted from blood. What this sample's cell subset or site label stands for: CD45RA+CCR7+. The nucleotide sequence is TGTGCCAGCAGTTACTCGAGGGAGACCCAGTACTTC. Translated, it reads CASSYSRETQYF.